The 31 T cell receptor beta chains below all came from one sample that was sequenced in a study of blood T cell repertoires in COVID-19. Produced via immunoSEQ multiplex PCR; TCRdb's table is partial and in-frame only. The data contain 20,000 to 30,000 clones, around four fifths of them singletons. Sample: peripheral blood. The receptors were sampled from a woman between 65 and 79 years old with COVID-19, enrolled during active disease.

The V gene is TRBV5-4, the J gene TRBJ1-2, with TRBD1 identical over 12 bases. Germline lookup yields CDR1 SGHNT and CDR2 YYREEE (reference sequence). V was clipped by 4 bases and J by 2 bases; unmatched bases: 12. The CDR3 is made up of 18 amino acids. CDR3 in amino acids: CASSAPGTGGGRNYGYTF. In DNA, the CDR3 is TGTGCCAGCAGCGCGCCCGGGACAGGGGGCGGTAGGAACTATGGCTACACCTTC. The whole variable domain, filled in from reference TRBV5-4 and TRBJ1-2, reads ETGVTQSPTHLIKTRGQQVTLRCSSQSGHNTVSWYQQALGQGPQFIFQYYREEENGRGNFPPRFSGLQFPNYSSELNVNALELDDSALYLCASSAPGTGGGRNYGYTFGSGTRLTVV.

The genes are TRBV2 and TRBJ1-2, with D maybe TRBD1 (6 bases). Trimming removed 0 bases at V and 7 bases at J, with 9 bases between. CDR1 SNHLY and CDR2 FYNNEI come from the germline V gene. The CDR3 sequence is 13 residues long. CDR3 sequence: CASSEAQGGGYTF. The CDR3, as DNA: TGTGCCAGCAGTGAAGCGCAAGGGGGTGGCTACACCTTC.

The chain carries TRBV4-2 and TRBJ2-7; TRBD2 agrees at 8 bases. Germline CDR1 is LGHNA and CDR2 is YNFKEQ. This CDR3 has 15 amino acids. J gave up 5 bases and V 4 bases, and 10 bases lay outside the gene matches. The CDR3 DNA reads TGTGCCAGCAGCCCAATCGGGGGGGCCGGCAACGAGCAGTACTTC. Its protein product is CASSPIGGAGNEQYF.

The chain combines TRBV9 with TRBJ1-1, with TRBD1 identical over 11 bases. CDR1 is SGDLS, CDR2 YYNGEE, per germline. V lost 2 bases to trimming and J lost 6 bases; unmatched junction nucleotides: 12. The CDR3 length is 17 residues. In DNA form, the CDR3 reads TGTGCCAGCAGCGTCTGGACAGGGGGCGGCAATGGCGCTGAAGCTTTCTTT. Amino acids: CASSVWTGGGNGAEAFF.

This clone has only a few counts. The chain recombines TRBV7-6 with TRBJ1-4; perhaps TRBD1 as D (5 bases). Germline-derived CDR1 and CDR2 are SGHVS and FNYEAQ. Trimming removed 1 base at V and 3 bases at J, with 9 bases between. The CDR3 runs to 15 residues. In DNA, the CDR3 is TGTGCCAGCAGCTTAGGGGGGGAGGCTAATGAAAAACTGTTTTTT. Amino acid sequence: CASSLGGEANEKLFF.

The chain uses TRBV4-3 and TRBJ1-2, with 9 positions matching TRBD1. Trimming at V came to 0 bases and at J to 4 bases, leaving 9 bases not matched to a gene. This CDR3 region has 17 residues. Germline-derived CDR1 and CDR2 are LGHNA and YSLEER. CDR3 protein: CASSQDVRTGEIYGYTF. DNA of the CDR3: TGCGCCAGCAGCCAAGATGTTAGGACAGGGGAAATCTATGGCTACACCTTC.

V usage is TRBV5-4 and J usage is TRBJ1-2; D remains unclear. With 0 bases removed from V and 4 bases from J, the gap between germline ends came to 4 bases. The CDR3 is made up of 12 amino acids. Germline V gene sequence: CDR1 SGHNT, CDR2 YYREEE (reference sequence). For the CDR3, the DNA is TGTGCCAGCAGCTTGGACAGCTATGGCTACACCTTC. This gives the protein CASSLDSYGYTF.

Here the CDR3 DNA reads TGTGCCAGCGAACGGGGAGAATATAGCAATCAGCCCCAGCATTTT. Residues: CASERGEYSNQPQHF. This chain links TRBV19 with TRBJ1-5; D is undetermined. CDR1 LNHDA and CDR2 SQIVND come from the germline V gene (reference sequence). V was shortened by 9 bases and J by 0 bases, with 15 bases between the two germline ends. The CDR3 spans 15 residues.

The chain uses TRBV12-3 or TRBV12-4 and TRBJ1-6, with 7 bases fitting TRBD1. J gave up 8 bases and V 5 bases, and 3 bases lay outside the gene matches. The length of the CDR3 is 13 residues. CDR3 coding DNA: TGTGCCAGCAGTCTTGACAGGGATTCACCCCTCCACTTT. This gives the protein CASSLDRDSPLHF.

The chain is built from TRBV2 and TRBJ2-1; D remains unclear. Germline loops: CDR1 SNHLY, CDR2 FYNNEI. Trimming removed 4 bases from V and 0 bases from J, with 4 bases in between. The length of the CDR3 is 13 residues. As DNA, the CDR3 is TGTGCCAGCAGTGCGTACTCCTACAATGAGCAGTTCTTC. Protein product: CASSAYSYNEQFF.

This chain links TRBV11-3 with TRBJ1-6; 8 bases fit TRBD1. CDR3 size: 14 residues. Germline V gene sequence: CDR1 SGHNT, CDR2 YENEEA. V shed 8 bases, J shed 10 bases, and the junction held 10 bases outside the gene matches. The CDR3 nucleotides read TGTGCCAGCTCGGTGAACAGGGGGGCGTCACCCCTCCACTTT. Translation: CASSVNRGASPLHF.

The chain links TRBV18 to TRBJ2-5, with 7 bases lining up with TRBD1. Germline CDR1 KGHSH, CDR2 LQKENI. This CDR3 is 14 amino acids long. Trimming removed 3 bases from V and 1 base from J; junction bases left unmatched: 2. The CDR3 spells CASSPRDSQETQYF. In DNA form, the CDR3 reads TGTGCCAGCTCACCTCGGGACAGCCAAGAGACCCAGTACTTC.

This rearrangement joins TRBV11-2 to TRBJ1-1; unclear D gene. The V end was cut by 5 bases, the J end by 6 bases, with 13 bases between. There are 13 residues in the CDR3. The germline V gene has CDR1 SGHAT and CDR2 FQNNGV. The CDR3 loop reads CASSQTGRAEAFF. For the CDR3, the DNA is TGTGCCAGCAGCCAGACGGGGAGGGCTGAAGCTTTCTTT.

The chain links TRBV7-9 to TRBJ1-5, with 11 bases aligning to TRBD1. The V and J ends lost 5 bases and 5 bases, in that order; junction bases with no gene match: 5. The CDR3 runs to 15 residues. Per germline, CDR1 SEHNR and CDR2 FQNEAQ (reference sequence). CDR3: CASSHGQGAYQPQHF. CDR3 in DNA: TGTGCCAGCAGCCACGGACAGGGGGCATATCAGCCCCAGCATTTT.

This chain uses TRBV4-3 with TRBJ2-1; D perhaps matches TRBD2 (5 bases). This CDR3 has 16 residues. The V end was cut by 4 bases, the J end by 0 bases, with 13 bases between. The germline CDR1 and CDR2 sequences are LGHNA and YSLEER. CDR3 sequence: CASSLTLTSSYNEQFF. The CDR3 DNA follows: TGCGCCAGCAGCCTGACCCTTACTAGCTCCTACAATGAGCAGTTCTTC.

CDR3 sequence (DNA): TGTGCCAGCAGCCCTACGGGAGCTAGAGTTCGGTCCTACAATGAGCAGTTCTTC. This codes for CASSPTGARVRSYNEQFF. This sequence joins TRBV9 and TRBJ2-1; the D gene is possibly TRBD2 (6 bases). The CDR3 sequence is 18 residues long. Trimming shortened V by 4 bases and J by 1 base, and 21 bases separated the two germline ends. Per germline, CDR1 SGDLS and CDR2 YYNGEE.

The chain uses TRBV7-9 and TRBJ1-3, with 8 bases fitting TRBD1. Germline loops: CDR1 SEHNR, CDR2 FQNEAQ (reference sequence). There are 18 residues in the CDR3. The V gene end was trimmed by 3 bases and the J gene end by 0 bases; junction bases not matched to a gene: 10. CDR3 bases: TGTGCCAGCAGCTTTAATCGACAGGGGTTACACTCTGGAAACACCATATATTTT. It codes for CASSFNRQGLHSGNTIYF.

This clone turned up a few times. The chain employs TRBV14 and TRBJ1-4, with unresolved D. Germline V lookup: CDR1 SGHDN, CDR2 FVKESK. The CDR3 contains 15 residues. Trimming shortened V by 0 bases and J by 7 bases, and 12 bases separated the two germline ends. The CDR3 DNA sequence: TGTGCCAGCAGCCAAGATTTGGGCGGGAGTGAAAAACTGTTTTTT. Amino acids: CASSQDLGGSEKLFF.

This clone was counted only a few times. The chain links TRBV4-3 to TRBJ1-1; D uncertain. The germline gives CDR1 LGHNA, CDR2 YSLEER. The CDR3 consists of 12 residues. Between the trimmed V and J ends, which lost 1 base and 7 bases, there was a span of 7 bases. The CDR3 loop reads CASSQVTGEAFF. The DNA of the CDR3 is TGCGCCAGCAGCCAAGTCACGGGTGAAGCTTTCTTT.

The CDR3 here is CASSLVGGNEQYV. CDR3 nucleotides: TGTGCTAGCAGCTTAGTCGGAGGGAACGAGCAGTACGTC. The chain uses TRBV7-7 and TRBJ2-7; D perhaps matches TRBD2 (6 bases). The CDR3 has 13 amino acids. Germline-derived CDR1 and CDR2 are SSHAT and FNYEAQ (reference sequence).

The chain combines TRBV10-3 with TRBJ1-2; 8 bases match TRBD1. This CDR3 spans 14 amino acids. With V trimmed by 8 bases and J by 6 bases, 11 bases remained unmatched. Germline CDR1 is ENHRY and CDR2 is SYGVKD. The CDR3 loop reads CAIPHGSGGDGYTF. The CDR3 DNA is TGTGCCATCCCCCACGGGTCAGGGGGCGATGGCTACACCTTC.

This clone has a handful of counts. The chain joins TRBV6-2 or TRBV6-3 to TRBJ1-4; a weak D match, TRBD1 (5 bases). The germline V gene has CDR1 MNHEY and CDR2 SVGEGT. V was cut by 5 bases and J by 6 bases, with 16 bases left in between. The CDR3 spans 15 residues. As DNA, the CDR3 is TGTGCCAGCAGTCTCCCGGGACTGGGGGATGAAAAACTGTTTTTT. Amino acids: CASSLPGLGDEKLFF.

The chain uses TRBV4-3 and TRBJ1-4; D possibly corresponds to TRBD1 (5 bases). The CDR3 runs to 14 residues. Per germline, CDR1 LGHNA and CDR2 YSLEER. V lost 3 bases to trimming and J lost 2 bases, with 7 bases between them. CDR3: CASSQGPTNEKLFF. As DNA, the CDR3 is TGCGCCAGCAGCCAGGGGCCTACTAATGAAAAACTGTTTTTT.

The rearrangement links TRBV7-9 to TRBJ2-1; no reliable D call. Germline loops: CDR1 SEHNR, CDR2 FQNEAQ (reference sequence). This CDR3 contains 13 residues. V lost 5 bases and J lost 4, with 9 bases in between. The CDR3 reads CASSPLRYNEQFF. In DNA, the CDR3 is TGTGCCAGCAGCCCTCTGAGATACAATGAGCAGTTCTTC.

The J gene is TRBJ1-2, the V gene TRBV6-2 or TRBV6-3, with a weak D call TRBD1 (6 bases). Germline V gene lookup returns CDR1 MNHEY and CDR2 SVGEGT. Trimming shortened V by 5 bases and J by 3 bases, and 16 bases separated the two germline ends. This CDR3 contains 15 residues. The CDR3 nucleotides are TGTGCCAGCAGTCAGCAGGGGAATCGGGACTATGGCTACACCTTC. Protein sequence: CASSQQGNRDYGYTF.

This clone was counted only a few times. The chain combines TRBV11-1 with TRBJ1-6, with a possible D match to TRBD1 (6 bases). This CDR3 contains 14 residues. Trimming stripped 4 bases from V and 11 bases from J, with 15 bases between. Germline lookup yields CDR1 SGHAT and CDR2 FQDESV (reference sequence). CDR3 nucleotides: TGTGCCAGCAGCTCCACCACAGGGCTTACACCCCTCCACTTT. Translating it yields CASSSTTGLTPLHF. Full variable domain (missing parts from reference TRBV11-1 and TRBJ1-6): EAEVAQSPRYKITEKSQAVAFWCDPISGHATLYWYRQILGQGPELLVQFQDESVVDDSQLPKDRFSAERLKGVDSTLKIQPAELGDSAMYLCASSSTTGLTPLHFGNGTRLTVT.

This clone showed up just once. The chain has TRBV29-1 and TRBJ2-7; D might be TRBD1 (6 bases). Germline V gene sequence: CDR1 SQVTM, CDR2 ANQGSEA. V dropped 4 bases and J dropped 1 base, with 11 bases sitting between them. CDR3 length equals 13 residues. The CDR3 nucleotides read TGCAGCGTTGCAGCAGGGGCGTCCTACGAGCAGTACTTC. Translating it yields CSVAAGASYEQYF.

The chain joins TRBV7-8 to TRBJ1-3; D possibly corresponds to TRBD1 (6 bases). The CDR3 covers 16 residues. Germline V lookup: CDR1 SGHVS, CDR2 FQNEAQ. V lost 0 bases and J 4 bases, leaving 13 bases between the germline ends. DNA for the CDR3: TGTGCCAGCAGCTTAGCGGCAGGGGACGCGGGAAACACCATATATTTT. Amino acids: CASSLAAGDAGNTIYF.

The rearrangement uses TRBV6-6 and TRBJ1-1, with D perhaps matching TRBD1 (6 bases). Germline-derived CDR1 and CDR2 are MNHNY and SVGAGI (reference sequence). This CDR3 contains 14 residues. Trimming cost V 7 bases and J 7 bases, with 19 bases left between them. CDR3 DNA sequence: TGTGCCAGCACTCCTCCCCGGGACACCTATGAAGCTTTCTTT. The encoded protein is CASTPPRDTYEAFF.

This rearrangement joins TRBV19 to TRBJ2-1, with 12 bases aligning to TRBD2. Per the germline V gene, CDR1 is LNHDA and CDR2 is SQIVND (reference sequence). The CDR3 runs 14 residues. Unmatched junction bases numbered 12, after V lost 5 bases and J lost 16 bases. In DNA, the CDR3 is TGTGCCAGTAGTCTTTCGTCTAGCGGGGGGGCACCCTTCTTC. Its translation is CASSLSSSGGAPFF.

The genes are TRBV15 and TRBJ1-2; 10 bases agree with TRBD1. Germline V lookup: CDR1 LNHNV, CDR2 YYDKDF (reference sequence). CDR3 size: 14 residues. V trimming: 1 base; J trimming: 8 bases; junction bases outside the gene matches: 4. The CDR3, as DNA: TGTGCCACCAGCAGAGGACAGGGGGCTGGGGGCTACACCTTC. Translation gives CATSRGQGAGGYTF.